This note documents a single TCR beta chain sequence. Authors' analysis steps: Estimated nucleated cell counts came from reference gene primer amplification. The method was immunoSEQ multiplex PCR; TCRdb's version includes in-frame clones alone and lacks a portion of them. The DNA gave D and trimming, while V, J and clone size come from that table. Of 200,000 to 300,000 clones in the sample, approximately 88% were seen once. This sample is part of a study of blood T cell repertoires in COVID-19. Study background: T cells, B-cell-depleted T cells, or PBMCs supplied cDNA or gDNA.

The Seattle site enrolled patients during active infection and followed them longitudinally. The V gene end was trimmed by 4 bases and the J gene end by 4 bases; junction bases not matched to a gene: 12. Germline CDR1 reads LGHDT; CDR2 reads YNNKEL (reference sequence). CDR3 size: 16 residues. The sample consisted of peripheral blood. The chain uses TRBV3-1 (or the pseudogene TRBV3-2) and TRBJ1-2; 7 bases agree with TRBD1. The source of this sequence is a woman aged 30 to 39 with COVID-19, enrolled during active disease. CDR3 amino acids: CASSRETGTAFYGYTF. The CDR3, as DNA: TGTGCCAGCAGCCGAGAGACCGGGACAGCGTTCTATGGCTACACCTTC.